Sequencing of this T cell receptor (beta chain) was carried out in a study of identical twins. Germline CDR1 reads SGHKS; CDR2 reads YYEKEE (reference sequence). V was clipped by 0 bases and J by 8 bases, with 14 bases between them. This CDR3 comprises 14 residues. This clonotype came up a few times. The antigen remains unidentified. Study-wide points: Twin sharing of out-of-frame TCR alpha was underestimated by models in monozygotic pairs.

A single record per CDR3 protein comes from TCRdb applying MiXCR to the 5' RACE reads. The table lists 1.5 million to 2 million distinct CDR3 sequences, less than 35% of them singletons. This chain joins TRBV5-5 and TRBJ1-2; D is perhaps TRBD1 (6 bases). The TCR originated in a newborn girl in good health. The material sequenced was cord blood. The CDR3 sequence is CASSLARQARGYTF. The DNA of the CDR3 is TGTGCCAGCAGCTTGGCCCGACAGGCTAGAGGCTACACCTTC.